This TCR beta chain was identified during a study of early T cells in non-severe SARS-CoV-2 infection. Deletions cut 1 base from V and 2 bases from J, with 13 bases between. Germline V gene lookup returns CDR1 SGHVS and CDR2 FQNEAQ. The CDR3 runs to 16 residues. TCRdb re-called the 5' RACE reads through MiXCR, storing one row per CDR3 protein. The data contain over 60,000 distinct CDR3 sequences, over 9% of them singletons. V and J are TRBV7-8 and TRBJ2-3, with no clear D. The TCR sequence derives from an adult who was a healthcare worker with PCR-confirmed SARS-CoV-2 infection or an uninfected control (not recorded which). The sequenced sample was whole blood, obtained at baseline. CDR3 nucleotide sequence: TGTGCCAGCAGCTTAGGTCCCCGTACCTTCACAGATACGCAGTATTTT. Its protein product is CASSLGPRTFTDTQYF.